The rows below give T cell receptor beta chains drawn from one sample of a study of cytotoxic CD8 clonotypes in ibrutinib-treated CLL. Data came from immunoSEQ multiplex PCR; TCRdb stores just in-frame clones and leaves some out. The sample consists of about 160,000 clones, approximately 77% of them appearing once. The material was PBMCs, obtained after 12 months of ibrutinib treatment. The receptors shown here come from a human donor with chronic lymphocytic leukemia. Both conserved end residues are trimmed from each CDR3. Each record gives: J gene, V gene, clone size, CDR3 protein. Clone size, where shown, is once, few, many, or a class for clones that have expanded.

j_gene: TRBJ1-5; v_gene: TRBV7-9; abundance: NA; CDR3aa: ASSRGNQPQH
j_gene: TRBJ1-2; v_gene: TRBV30; abundance: NA; CDR3aa: AWSVLTGGYGYT
j_gene: TRBJ2-7; v_gene: TRBV29-1; abundance: NA; CDR3aa: SVDRQGQGSYEQY
j_gene: TRBJ2-1; v_gene: TRBV5-5; abundance: NA; CDR3aa: ASSFQSGIWNEQF
j_gene: TRBJ2-1; v_gene: TRBV9; abundance: NA; CDR3aa: ASSVELAGNEQF
j_gene: TRBJ1-5; v_gene: TRBV5-1; abundance: NA; CDR3aa: ASSRTGGADQPQH
j_gene: TRBJ1-4; v_gene: TRBV28; abundance: NA; CDR3aa: ASSLTVGRQKANEKLF
j_gene: TRBJ2-7; v_gene: TRBV5-6; abundance: once; CDR3aa: ASSRTDREQY
j_gene: TRBJ1-2; v_gene: TRBV18; abundance: few; CDR3aa: ASGKIRDSGYT
j_gene: TRBJ2-3; v_gene: TRBV19; abundance: NA; CDR3aa: ASSIGTAGTDTQY
j_gene: TRBJ1-2; v_gene: TRBV28; abundance: few; CDR3aa: ASLLNREDGYT
j_gene: TRBJ2-7; v_gene: TRBV27; abundance: NA; CDR3aa: ASSPPGEQY
j_gene: TRBJ1-5; v_gene: TRBV30; abundance: NA; CDR3aa: AWSVLGQRHQPQH
j_gene: TRBJ2-7; v_gene: TRBV18; abundance: NA; CDR3aa: ASSHDSSYEQY
j_gene: TRBJ1-2; v_gene: TRBV5-8; abundance: once; CDR3aa: ASSLGEVYGYT
j_gene: TRBJ1-4; v_gene: TRBV5-6; abundance: NA; CDR3aa: ASSSKTVVLEKLF
j_gene: TRBJ2-7; v_gene: TRBV21-1; abundance: NA; CDR3aa: ASRKETIHGYEQY
j_gene: TRBJ2-5; v_gene: TRBV28; abundance: NA; CDR3aa: ASSLSQREVAETQY
j_gene: TRBJ1-2; v_gene: TRBV28; abundance: NA; CDR3aa: ASIEGGFMSGYT
j_gene: TRBJ1-1; v_gene: TRBV7-2; abundance: NA; CDR3aa: ASSVLGTRTEAF
j_gene: TRBJ1-2; v_gene: TRBV19; abundance: NA; CDR3aa: ASSPQGNYGYT
j_gene: TRBJ2-3; v_gene: TRBV18; abundance: NA; CDR3aa: ASSADRGWGTDTQY
j_gene: TRBJ2-3; v_gene: TRBV7-2; abundance: NA; CDR3aa: ASSLYPPSSGGPRHTQY
j_gene: TRBJ2-5; v_gene: TRBV28; abundance: NA; CDR3aa: ATKRRGGEETQY
j_gene: TRBJ1-4; v_gene: TRBV5-4; abundance: NA; CDR3aa: ASSSPGGVNEKLF
j_gene: TRBJ1-4; v_gene: TRBV28; abundance: once; CDR3aa: ASKARQGNEKLF
j_gene: TRBJ2-1; v_gene: TRBV18; abundance: NA; CDR3aa: ASSPLQATYNEQF
j_gene: TRBJ2-7; v_gene: TRBV6-6; abundance: NA; CDR3aa: ASSYSHEQY
j_gene: TRBJ2-7; v_gene: TRBV7-2; abundance: NA; CDR3aa: ASSADRYISYEQY
j_gene: TRBJ2-3; v_gene: TRBV4-3; abundance: once; CDR3aa: ASSAYTDTQY
j_gene: TRBJ1-2; v_gene: TRBV4-1; abundance: few; CDR3aa: ASSPGTAPNYGYT
j_gene: TRBJ2-3; v_gene: TRBV15; abundance: NA; CDR3aa: ATSRDRQQDTQY
j_gene: TRBJ1-6; v_gene: TRBV28; abundance: NA; CDR3aa: ASRRQEVYNSPLH
j_gene: TRBJ1-1; v_gene: TRBV6-5; abundance: NA; CDR3aa: ASSYSITGTATEAF
j_gene: TRBJ2-1; v_gene: TRBV18; abundance: NA; CDR3aa: ASLSQRGLKTPDEQF
j_gene: TRBJ2-1; v_gene: TRBV9; abundance: NA; CDR3aa: ASSVGGSAGEQF
j_gene: TRBJ2-2; v_gene: TRBV5-4; abundance: NA; CDR3aa: ASSSKTPGTGELF
j_gene: TRBJ2-7; v_gene: TRBV18; abundance: NA; CDR3aa: ASSPPSRSYEQY
j_gene: TRBJ2-2; v_gene: TRBV5-1; abundance: NA; CDR3aa: ASSPLFTGELF
j_gene: TRBJ2-7; v_gene: TRBV28; abundance: many; CDR3aa: ASSFNKAQY
j_gene: TRBJ1-1; v_gene: TRBV7-9; abundance: NA; CDR3aa: ASSLQAGNTEAF
j_gene: TRBJ2-3; v_gene: TRBV29-1; abundance: NA; CDR3aa: SVRQADTQY
j_gene: TRBJ1-2; v_gene: TRBV6-5; abundance: NA; CDR3aa: ASSTGGYGYT
j_gene: TRBJ2-7; v_gene: TRBV7-2; abundance: NA; CDR3aa: ASSSSRDTLREQY
j_gene: TRBJ1-2; v_gene: TRBV2; abundance: NA; CDR3aa: ASSGDAQGVGYT
j_gene: TRBJ1-6; v_gene: TRBV27; abundance: NA; CDR3aa: ASSSVGQGYNSPLH
j_gene: TRBJ2-1; v_gene: TRBV28; abundance: NA; CDR3aa: ASPPPIGRSSYNEQF
j_gene: TRBJ1-1; v_gene: TRBV10-3; abundance: NA; CDR3aa: AISGTGRGDTEAF
j_gene: TRBJ2-7; v_gene: TRBV4-2; abundance: once; CDR3aa: ASSQDNPRTGLEQY
j_gene: TRBJ1-2; v_gene: TRBV5-1; abundance: NA; CDR3aa: ASSLPGAGYT
j_gene: TRBJ2-5; v_gene: TRBV7-2; abundance: NA; CDR3aa: ASSLVSGTGLETQY
j_gene: TRBJ2-5; v_gene: TRBV7-6; abundance: NA; CDR3aa: ASSLRSKTVQETQY
j_gene: TRBJ2-7; v_gene: TRBV29-1; abundance: NA; CDR3aa: SVARRTGYEQY
j_gene: TRBJ1-2; v_gene: TRBV5-6; abundance: NA; CDR3aa: ASSSLPGRVYGYT